These 4 T cell receptor beta chains originate from one sample sequenced in a study of T cell repertoires in cytomegalovirus infection. TCRdb fed the reads into MiXCR, producing one record per CDR3 protein. The table has some 280,000 distinct CDR3 sequences, roughly 15% seen once; the top ten hold 8.8%. The sequencing sample was made of PBMCs. The receptors were gathered from a human donor in good health (CMV status not recorded). Some clones in this sample may be carry-over from other donors' samples.

This clonotype was counted a few times. This chain connects TRBV6-2 or TRBV6-3 to TRBJ2-1; 12 bases fit TRBD2. V shed 6 bases and J 6 bases; nucleotides not matched to a gene: 9. Germline-derived CDR1 and CDR2 are MNHEY and SVGEGT. This CDR3 is built from 16 residues. CDR3 in DNA: TGTGCCAGCAGGTCCCGCTCTAGCGGGAGGGCCAATGAGCAGTTCTTC. It encodes CASRSRSSGRANEQFF.

This clonotype was found many times. The CDR3, as DNA: TGTGCCAGCAGCCGCCTGGACAGGGCGGGCACTGAAGCTTTCTTT. As protein: CASSRLDRAGTEAFF. The chain uses TRBV7-6 and TRBJ1-1, with 8 bases aligning to TRBD1. The length of the CDR3 is 15 residues. Germline values: CDR1 SGHVS, CDR2 FNYEAQ. V lost 5 bases, J lost 4 bases, and 9 bases stayed unmatched.

This clonotype was recorded many times. The V gene is TRBV19, the J gene TRBJ1-5; D not resolved. Trimming took 7 bases from V and 0 from J, leaving 13 bases between them. There are 15 residues in the CDR3. CDR1 is LNHDA, CDR2 SQIVND, per germline (reference sequence). The CDR3 loop is CASNPGETSNQPQHF. The DNA for the CDR3 is TGTGCCAGTAACCCCGGGGAGACTAGCAATCAGCCCCAGCATTTT.

The chain combines TRBV18 with TRBJ2-2; D is unclear. Germline CDR1 and CDR2: KGHSH and LQKENI. V shed 4 bases and J shed 3 bases, with 9 bases lying between them. This CDR3 contains 14 residues. CDR3 DNA: TGTGCCAGCTCACACGCAGGATACACCGGGGAGCTGTTTTTT. It encodes CASSHAGYTGELFF. The full variable domain, with the rest looked up from reference TRBV18 and TRBJ2-2, is NAGVMQNPRHLVRRRGQEARLRCSPMKGHSHVYWYRQLPEEGLKFMVYLQKENIIDESGMPKERFSAEFPKEGPSILRIQQVVRGDSAAYFCASSHAGYTGELFFGEGSRLTVL.